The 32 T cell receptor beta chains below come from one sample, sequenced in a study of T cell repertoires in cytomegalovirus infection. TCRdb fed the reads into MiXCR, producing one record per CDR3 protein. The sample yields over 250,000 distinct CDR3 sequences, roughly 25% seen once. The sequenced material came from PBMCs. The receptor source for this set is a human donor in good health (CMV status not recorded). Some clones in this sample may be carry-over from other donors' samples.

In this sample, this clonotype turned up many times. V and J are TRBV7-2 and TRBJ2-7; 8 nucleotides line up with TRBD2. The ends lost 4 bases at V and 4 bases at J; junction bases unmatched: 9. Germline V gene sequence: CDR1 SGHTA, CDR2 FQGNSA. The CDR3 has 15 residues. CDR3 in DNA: TGTGCCAGCAGCTGGTTACTAGCGGATGGGTACGAGCAGTACTTC. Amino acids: CASSWLLADGYEQYF.

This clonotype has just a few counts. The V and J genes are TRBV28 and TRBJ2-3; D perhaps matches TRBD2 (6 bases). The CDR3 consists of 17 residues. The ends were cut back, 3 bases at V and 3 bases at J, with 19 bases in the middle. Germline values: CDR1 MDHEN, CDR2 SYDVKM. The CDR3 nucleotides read TGTGCCAGCAGTTTTGCGGGGCTCGGCAGAGATACAGATACGCAGTATTTT. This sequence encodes CASSFAGLGRDTDTQYF.

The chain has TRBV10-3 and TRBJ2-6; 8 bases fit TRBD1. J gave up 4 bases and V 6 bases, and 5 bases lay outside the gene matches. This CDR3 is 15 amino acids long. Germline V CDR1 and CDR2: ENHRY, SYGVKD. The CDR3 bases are TGTGCCATCAGAGGGACAGGCTCAGGGGCCAACGTCCTGACTTTC. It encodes CAIRGTGSGANVLTF.

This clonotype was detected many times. CDR3 sequence (DNA): TGTGCCAGCAGCTTCCCCACAGGGGGTAATTCACCCCTCCACTTT. It encodes CASSFPTGGNSPLHF. The chain couples TRBV7-2 to TRBJ1-6; TRBD1 matches 8 bases. Germline CDR1 and CDR2: SGHTA and FQGNSA. The V segment lost 3 bases and the J segment 6 bases; nucleotides outside the gene matches: 4. The CDR3 contains 15 residues.

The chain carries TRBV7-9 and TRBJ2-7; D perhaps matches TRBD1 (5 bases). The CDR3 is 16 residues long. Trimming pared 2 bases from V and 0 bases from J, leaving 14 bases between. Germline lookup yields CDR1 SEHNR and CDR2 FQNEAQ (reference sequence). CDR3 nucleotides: TGTGCCAGCAGCTTATTGGGGCAGCGACTCTCCTACGAGCAGTACTTC. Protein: CASSLLGQRLSYEQYF.

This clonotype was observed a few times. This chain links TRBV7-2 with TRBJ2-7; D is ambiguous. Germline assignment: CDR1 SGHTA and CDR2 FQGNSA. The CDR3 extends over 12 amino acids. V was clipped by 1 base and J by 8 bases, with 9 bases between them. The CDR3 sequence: CASSLGWDKQYF. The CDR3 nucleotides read TGTGCCAGCAGCTTAGGGTGGGATAAGCAGTACTTC.

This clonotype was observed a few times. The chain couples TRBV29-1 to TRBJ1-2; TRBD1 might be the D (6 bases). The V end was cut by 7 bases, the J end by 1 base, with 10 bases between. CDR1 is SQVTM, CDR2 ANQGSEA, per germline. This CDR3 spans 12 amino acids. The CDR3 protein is CSGWTVNYGYTF. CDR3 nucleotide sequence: TGCAGCGGCTGGACAGTTAACTATGGCTACACCTTC.

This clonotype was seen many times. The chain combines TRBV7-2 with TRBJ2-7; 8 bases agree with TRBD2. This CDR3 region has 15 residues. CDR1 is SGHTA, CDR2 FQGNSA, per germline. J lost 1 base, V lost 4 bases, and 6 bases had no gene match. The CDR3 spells CASSSPGLGSYEQYF. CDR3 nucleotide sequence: TGTGCCAGCAGCTCGCCGGGACTAGGTTCCTACGAGCAGTACTTC. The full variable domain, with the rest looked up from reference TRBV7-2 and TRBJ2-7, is GAGVSQSPSNKVTEKGKDVELRCDPISGHTALYWYRQSLGQGLEFLIYFQGNSAPDKSGLPSDRFSAERTGGSVSTLTIQRTQQEDSAVYLCASSSPGLGSYEQYFGPGTRLTVT.

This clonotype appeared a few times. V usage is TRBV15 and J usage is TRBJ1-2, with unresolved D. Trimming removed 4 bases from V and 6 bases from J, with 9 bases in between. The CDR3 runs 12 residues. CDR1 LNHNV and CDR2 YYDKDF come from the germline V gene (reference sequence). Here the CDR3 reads CATSKRTDGYTF. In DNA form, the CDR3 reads TGTGCCACCAGCAAGCGGACGGATGGCTACACCTTC.

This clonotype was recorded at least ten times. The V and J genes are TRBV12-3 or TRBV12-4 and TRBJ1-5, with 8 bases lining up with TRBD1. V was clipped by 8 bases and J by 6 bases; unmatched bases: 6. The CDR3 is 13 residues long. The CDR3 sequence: CASLGQGGQPQHF. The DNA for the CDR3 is TGTGCCAGCCTTGGACAGGGTGGTCAGCCCCAGCATTTT.

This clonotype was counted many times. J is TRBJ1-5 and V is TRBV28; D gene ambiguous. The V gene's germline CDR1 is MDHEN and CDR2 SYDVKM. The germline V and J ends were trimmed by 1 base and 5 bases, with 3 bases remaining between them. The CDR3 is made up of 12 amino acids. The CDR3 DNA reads TGTGCCAGCAGTTTATCGGATCAGCCCCAGCATTTT. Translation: CASSLSDQPQHF.

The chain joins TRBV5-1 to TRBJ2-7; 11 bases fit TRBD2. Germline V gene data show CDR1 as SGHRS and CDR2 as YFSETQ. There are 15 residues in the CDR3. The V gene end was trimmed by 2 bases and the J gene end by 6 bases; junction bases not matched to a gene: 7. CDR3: CASSFSPGLAAEQYF. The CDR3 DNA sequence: TGCGCCAGCAGCTTCAGCCCGGGACTAGCGGCCGAGCAGTACTTC.

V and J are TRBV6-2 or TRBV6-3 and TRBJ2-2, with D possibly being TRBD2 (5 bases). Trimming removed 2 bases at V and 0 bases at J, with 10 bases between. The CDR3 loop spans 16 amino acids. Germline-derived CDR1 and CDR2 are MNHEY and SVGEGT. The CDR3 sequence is CASSYQRRTNTGELFF. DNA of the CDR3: TGTGCCAGCAGTTACCAAAGGAGGACGAACACCGGGGAGCTGTTTTTT.

In DNA, the CDR3 is TGTGCCAGCAGCCAGGGTCCGAGGAAAAAGACCCAGTACTTC. Translated: CASSQGPRKKTQYF. The chain uses TRBV13 and TRBJ2-5; perhaps TRBD1 as D (5 bases). CDR1 PRHDT and CDR2 FYEKMQ come from the germline V gene (reference sequence). V was clipped by 5 bases and J by 6 bases, with 16 bases between them. The CDR3 has 14 residues.

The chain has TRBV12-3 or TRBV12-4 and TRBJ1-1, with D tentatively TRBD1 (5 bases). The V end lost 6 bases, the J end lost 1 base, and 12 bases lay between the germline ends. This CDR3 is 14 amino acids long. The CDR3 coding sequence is TGTGCCAGCAGCAATTGGGGCAGGAACACTGAAGCTTTCTTT. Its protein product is CASSNWGRNTEAFF.

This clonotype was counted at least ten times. The DNA for the CDR3 is TGTGCCAGCAGTTCGGGACTAGGCTACAATGAGCAGTTCTTC. Its protein is CASSSGLGYNEQFF. The genes are TRBV12-3 or TRBV12-4 and TRBJ2-1; TRBD2 agrees at 8 bases. The ends lost 4 bases at V and 3 bases at J; junction bases unmatched: 2. This CDR3 has 14 amino acids.

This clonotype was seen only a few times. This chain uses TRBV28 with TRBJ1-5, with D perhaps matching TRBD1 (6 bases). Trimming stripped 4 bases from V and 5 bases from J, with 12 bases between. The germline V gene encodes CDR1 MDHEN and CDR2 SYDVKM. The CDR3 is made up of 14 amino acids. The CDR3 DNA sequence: TGTGCCAGCAGTTCGCAGACAGGCCATCAGCCCCAGCATTTT. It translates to CASSSQTGHQPQHF.

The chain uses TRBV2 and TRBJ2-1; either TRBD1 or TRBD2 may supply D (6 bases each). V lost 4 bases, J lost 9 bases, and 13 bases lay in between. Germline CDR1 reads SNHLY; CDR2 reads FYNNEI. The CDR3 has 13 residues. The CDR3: CASSGRGDGEQFF. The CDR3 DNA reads TGTGCCAGCAGTGGTAGGGGGGACGGTGAGCAGTTCTTC.

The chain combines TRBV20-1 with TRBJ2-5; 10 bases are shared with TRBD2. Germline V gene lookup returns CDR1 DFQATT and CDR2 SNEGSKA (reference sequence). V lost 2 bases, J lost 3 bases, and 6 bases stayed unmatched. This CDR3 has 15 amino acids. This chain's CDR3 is CSARSRTSGKETQYF. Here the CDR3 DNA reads TGCAGTGCTAGATCCCGGACTAGCGGAAAAGAGACCCAGTACTTC.

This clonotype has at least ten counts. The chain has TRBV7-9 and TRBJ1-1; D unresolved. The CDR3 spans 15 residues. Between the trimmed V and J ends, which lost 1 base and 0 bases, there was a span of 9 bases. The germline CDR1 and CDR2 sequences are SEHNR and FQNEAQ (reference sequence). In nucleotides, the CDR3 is TGTGCCAGCAGCTTAGTCAGTGGGATGAACACTGAAGCTTTCTTT. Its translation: CASSLVSGMNTEAFF.

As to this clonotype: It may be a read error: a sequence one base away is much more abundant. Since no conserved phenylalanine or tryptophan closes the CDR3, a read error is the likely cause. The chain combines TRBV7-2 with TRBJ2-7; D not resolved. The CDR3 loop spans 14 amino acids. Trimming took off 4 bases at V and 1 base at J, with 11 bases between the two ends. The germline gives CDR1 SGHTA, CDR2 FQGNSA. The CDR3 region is CASSSDRLSYEQYS. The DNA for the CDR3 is TGTGCCAGCAGCTCCGACCGCCTGTCCTACGAGCAGTACTCC.

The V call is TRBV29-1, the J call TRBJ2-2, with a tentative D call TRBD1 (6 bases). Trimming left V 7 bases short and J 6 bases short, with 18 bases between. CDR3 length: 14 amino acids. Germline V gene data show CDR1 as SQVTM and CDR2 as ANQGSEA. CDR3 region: CSARGPGVAGELFF. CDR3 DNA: TGCAGCGCCAGAGGGCCAGGGGTGGCCGGGGAGCTGTTTTTT.

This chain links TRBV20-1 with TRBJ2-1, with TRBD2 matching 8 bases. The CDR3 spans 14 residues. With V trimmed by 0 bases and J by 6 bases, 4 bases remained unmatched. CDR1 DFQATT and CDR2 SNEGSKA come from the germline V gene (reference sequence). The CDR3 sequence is CSARDLAGSNEQFF. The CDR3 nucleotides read TGCAGTGCTAGAGATCTAGCGGGCTCCAATGAGCAGTTCTTC.

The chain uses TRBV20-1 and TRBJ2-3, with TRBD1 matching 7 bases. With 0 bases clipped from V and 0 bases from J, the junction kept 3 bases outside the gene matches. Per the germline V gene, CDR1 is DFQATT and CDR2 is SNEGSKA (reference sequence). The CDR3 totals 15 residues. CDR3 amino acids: CSARDEGASTDTQYF. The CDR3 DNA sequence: TGCAGTGCTAGAGACGAGGGGGCTAGCACAGATACGCAGTATTTT.

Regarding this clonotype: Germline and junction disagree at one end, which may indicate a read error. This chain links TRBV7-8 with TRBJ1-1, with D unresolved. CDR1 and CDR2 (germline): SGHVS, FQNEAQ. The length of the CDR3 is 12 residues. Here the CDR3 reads CASSLARGKAFF. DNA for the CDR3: TGTGCCAGCAGCCTAGCGCGGGGTAAAGCTTTCTTT.

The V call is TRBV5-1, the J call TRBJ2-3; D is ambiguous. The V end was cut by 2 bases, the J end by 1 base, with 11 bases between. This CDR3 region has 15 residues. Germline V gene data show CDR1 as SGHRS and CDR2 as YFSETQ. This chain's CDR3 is CASSFGGPRTDTQYF. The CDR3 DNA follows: TGCGCCAGCAGCTTCGGCGGACCCCGCACAGATACGCAGTATTTT.

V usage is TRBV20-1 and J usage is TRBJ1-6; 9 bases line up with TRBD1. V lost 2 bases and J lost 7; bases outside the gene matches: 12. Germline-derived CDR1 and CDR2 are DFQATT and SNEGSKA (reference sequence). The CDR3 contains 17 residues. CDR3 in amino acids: CSARPFPGTGMNSPLHF. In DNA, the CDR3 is TGCAGTGCTAGACCTTTCCCCGGGACAGGGATGAATTCACCCCTCCACTTT.

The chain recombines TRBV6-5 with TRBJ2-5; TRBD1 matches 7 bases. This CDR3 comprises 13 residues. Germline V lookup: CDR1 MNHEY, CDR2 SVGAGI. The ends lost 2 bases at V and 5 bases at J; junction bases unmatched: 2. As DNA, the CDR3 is TGTGCCAGCAGTTACAGGGGGCTCGAGACCCAGTACTTC. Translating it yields CASSYRGLETQYF.

This CDR3 is CSARDRGGTYEQYF. Here the CDR3 DNA reads TGCAGTGCTAGAGACCGCGGGGGGACCTACGAGCAGTACTTC. V usage is TRBV20-1 and J usage is TRBJ2-7; 8 bases align to TRBD2. The V gene's germline CDR1 is DFQATT and CDR2 SNEGSKA (reference sequence). The V gene end was trimmed by 0 bases and the J gene end by 2 bases; junction bases not matched to a gene: 3. CDR3 length: 14 residues.

The CDR3 here is CSARDGYTEAFF. The CDR3 DNA is TGCAGTGCTAGAGATGGGTACACTGAAGCTTTCTTT. This chain connects TRBV20-1 to TRBJ1-1, with D unresolved. This CDR3 has 12 amino acids. Trimming cost V 0 bases and J 3 bases, with 5 bases left between them. In germline, CDR1 is DFQATT, CDR2 SNEGSKA (reference sequence).

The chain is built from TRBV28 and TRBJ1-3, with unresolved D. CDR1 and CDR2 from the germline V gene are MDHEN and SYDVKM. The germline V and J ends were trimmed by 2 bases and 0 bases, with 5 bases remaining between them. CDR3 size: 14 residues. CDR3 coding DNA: TGTGCCAGCAGTTTACCCCACTCTGGAAACACCATATATTTT. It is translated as CASSLPHSGNTIYF.

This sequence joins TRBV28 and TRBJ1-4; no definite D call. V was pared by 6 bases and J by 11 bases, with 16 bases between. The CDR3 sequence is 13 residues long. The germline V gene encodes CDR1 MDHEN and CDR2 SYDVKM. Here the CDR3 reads CASSMRVIWKLFF. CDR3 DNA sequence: TGTGCCAGCAGCATGAGGGTGATCTGGAAACTGTTTTTT.